Each of the 14 T cell receptor beta chains below was sequenced from the same sample in a study of control samples from healthy donors and cancer patients. The repertoire was sequenced with immunoSEQ multiplex PCR; TCRdb's copy has only in-frame clones and lacks some. The table has around 120,000 clones, 80% to 90% seen once. Sequencing was carried out using PBMCs. Receptor source: a woman between 45 and 65 years old with colorectal cancer.

The chain links TRBV5-1 to TRBJ2-7; D gene unclear. This CDR3 has 13 amino acids. The V end lost 0 bases, the J end lost 2 bases, and 6 bases lay between the germline ends. Germline V gene sequence: CDR1 SGHRS, CDR2 YFSETQ. DNA for the CDR3: TGCGCCAGCAGCTTGGCCGGACCCTACGAGCAGTACTTC. Amino acid sequence: CASSLAGPYEQYF.

The chain links TRBV5-1 to TRBJ1-6, with a weak D call TRBD1 (6 bases). Trimming cost V 0 bases and J 5 bases, with 9 bases left between them. Germline V gives CDR1 SGHRS, CDR2 YFSETQ. The CDR3 extends over 15 amino acids. CDR3 in DNA: TGCGCCAGCAGCTTGGCGGGGGGCGATAATTCACCCCTCCACTTT. Translated, it gives CASSLAGGDNSPLHF.

The rearrangement uses TRBV19 and TRBJ1-3; a possible D gene is TRBD1 (6 bases). Trimming stripped 6 bases from V and 2 bases from J, with 11 bases between. Germline V gives CDR1 LNHDA, CDR2 SQIVND (reference sequence). CDR3 length: 14 amino acids. DNA for the CDR3: TGTGCCAGTAGAGGGACAAACCCTGGAAACACCATATATTTT. Its translation: CASRGTNPGNTIYF.

In this sample, this clone turned up once. The rearrangement uses TRBV5-1 and TRBJ1-5; D not certain. The CDR3 has 15 residues. CDR1 is SGHRS, CDR2 YFSETQ, per germline. Trimming stripped 0 bases from V and 2 bases from J, with 9 bases between. The CDR3, as DNA: TGCGCCAGCAGCTTGGGCCAGACGGGCAATCAGCCCCAGCATTTT. Translation gives CASSLGQTGNQPQHF.

The table lists this clone with a few counts. This chain connects TRBV10-3 to TRBJ2-1, with 8 bases lining up with TRBD2. This CDR3 has 15 amino acids. The V and J ends lost 3 bases and 8 bases, in that order; junction bases with no gene match: 9. From germline, CDR1 is ENHRY and CDR2 SYGVKD. CDR3 in DNA: TGTGCCATCAGTGACCCAGGACTAGCATCCGATGAGCAGTTCTTC. Protein: CAISDPGLASDEQFF.

For the CDR3, the DNA is TGTGCCAGCAGCCTACTCCGCTCTAACGAAGCTTTCTTT. Its translation is CASSLLRSNEAFF. The chain carries TRBV7-8 and TRBJ1-1; D is unclear. In germline, CDR1 is SGHVS, CDR2 FQNEAQ. The CDR3 is made up of 13 amino acids. V was shortened by 5 bases and J by 8 bases, with 15 bases between the two germline ends. The full variable domain, completed using reference TRBV7-8 and TRBJ1-1, is GAGVSQSPRYKVAKRGQDVALRCDPISGHVSLFWYQQALGQGPEFLTYFQNEAQLDKSGLPSDRFFAERPEGSVSTLKIQRTQQEDSAVYLCASSLLRSNEAFFGQGTRLTVV.

This sequence joins TRBV30 and TRBJ1-1, with a possible D match to TRBD1 (6 bases). The V and J ends lost 0 bases and 0 bases respectively, with 14 bases between them. Germline CDR1 GTSNPN, CDR2 SVGIG (reference sequence). This CDR3 is built from 16 residues. The CDR3 bases are TGTGCCTGGAGTGTCCCAGGACAGTTGATGAACACTGAAGCTTTCTTT. It is translated as CAWSVPGQLMNTEAFF.

The J gene is TRBJ1-1, the V gene TRBV18, with TRBD1 matching 8 bases. The CDR3 consists of 14 residues. The V and J ends lost 6 bases and 2 bases, in that order; junction bases with no gene match: 5. The germline CDR1 and CDR2 sequences are KGHSH and LQKENI. The CDR3 bases are TGTGCCAGCTCCCTTGGACAGGGCAACACTGAAGCTTTCTTT. It yields the protein CASSLGQGNTEAFF.

The J gene is TRBJ1-5, the V gene TRBV19; TRBD1 agrees at 7 bases. With V trimmed by 7 bases and J by 7 bases, 13 bases remained unmatched. The germline CDR1 and CDR2 sequences are LNHDA and SQIVND (reference sequence). The CDR3 is 15 amino acids. CDR3 nucleotides: TGTGCCAGTACCGACGGACAGGCCCTGGAACAGCCCCAGCATTTT. It specifies CASTDGQALEQPQHF.

The gene calls are TRBV3-1 (or the pseudogene TRBV3-2) and TRBJ2-2; D is possibly TRBD2 (5 bases). Trimming pared 5 bases from V and 1 base from J, leaving 14 bases between. CDR3 size: 16 residues. Per germline, CDR1 LGHDT and CDR2 YNNKEL (reference sequence). For the CDR3, the DNA is TGTGCCAGCAGCAAGACTCTAGCTGGGAACACCGGGGAGCTGTTTTTT. Its protein product is CASSKTLAGNTGELFF.

V and J are TRBV18 and TRBJ2-3; D perhaps matches TRBD2 (6 bases). This CDR3 contains 14 residues. V was cut by 2 bases and J by 1 base, with 7 bases left in between. The germline V gene encodes CDR1 KGHSH and CDR2 LQKENI. The CDR3 loop reads CASSPGRRTDTQYF. CDR3 sequence (DNA): TGTGCCAGCTCACCAGGGAGGCGCACAGATACGCAGTATTTT.

The chain links TRBV28 to TRBJ1-5, with D perhaps matching TRBD1 (5 bases). This CDR3 is built from 14 residues. The ends were cut back, 4 bases at V and 2 bases at J, with 9 bases in the middle. Germline values: CDR1 MDHEN, CDR2 SYDVKM. CDR3 bases: TGTGCCAGCAGTTCCCAGGGTGGCAATCAGCCCCAGCATTTT. This sequence encodes CASSSQGGNQPQHF. Full variable domain (remainder filled in from reference TRBV28 and TRBJ1-5): DVKVTQSSRYLVKRTGEKVFLECVQDMDHENMFWYRQDPGLGLRLIYFSYDVKMKEKGDIPEGYSVSREKKERFSLILESASTNQTSMYLCASSSQGGNQPQHFGDGTRLSIL.

The rearrangement uses TRBV4-2 and TRBJ2-1; weak D call: TRBD2 (7 bases). V was trimmed by 6 bases and J by 14 bases, leaving 23 bases between them. This CDR3 spans 14 amino acids. In germline, CDR1 is LGHNA, CDR2 YNFKEQ. For the CDR3, the DNA is TGTGCCAGCAGTTCTATAGAGGGAGGGGGGGGCGAGTTCTTC. Amino acids: CASSSIEGGGGEFF.

Comment on this clone: Distinct nucleotide sequences in the sample also encode this CDR3. This rearrangement joins TRBV19 to TRBJ1-5, with unresolved D. V was trimmed by 1 base and J by 4 bases, leaving 8 bases between them. Per the germline V gene, CDR1 is LNHDA and CDR2 is SQIVND (reference sequence). The length of the CDR3 is 14 residues. This chain's CDR3 is CASSIGAGNQPQHF. CDR3 bases: TGTGCCAGTAGTATAGGGGCGGGGAATCAGCCCCAGCATTTT.